These 13 T cell receptor beta chains were sequenced from one sample in a study of T cell responses to AZD1222 COVID-19 vaccine. Only in-frame clones appear in the TCRdb table, and some are missing; sequencing was by immunoSEQ multiplex PCR. Here the sample spans about 120,000 clones, about 92% being singletons. Sequenced material: peripheral blood, taken on day 0 of MenACWY control vaccination. The receptors were gathered from an adult in good health.

This rearrangement joins TRBV29-1 to TRBJ2-1; 7 nucleotides match TRBD1. Germline trimming cut 6 bases from V and 4 bases from J; bases unmatched to any gene: 15. In germline, CDR1 is SQVTM, CDR2 ANQGSEA. The CDR3 length is 16 residues. The CDR3 loop is CSVARRDRSLYNEQFF. CDR3 bases: TGCAGCGTAGCACGTCGGGACAGATCCTTATACAATGAGCAGTTCTTC.

This chain uses TRBV10-3 with TRBJ2-7; TRBD2 matches 13 bases. V trimming: 2 bases; J trimming: 3 bases; junction bases outside the gene matches: 7. Germline lookup yields CDR1 ENHRY and CDR2 SYGVKD. The CDR3 sequence is 17 residues long. CDR3 in DNA: TGTGCCATCAGTGAGGCGACCGGACTAGCGGGAGTCTACGAGCAGTACTTC. Encoded protein: CAISEATGLAGVYEQYF.

This clone was detected once. The J gene is TRBJ2-1, the V gene TRBV27; TRBD2 matches at 15 bases. The J segment lost 5 bases and the V segment lost 6 bases, leaving 14 bases of the junction unmatched. This CDR3 is 19 amino acids long. The germline V gene has CDR1 MNHEY and CDR2 SMNVEV (reference sequence). CDR3 sequence: CASSPRGTSGRILHNEQFF. The CDR3 coding sequence is TGTGCCAGCAGCCCCCGGGGGACTAGCGGGAGGATTCTCCACAATGAGCAGTTCTTC.

This chain connects TRBV11-2 to TRBJ2-2, with 8 bases lining up with TRBD2. Trimming took 1 base from V and 6 from J; bases not matched to a gene: 1. CDR1 is SGHAT, CDR2 FQNNGV, per germline. The CDR3 is made up of 14 amino acids. In DNA, the CDR3 is TGTGCCAGCAGCTTAGGACTAGCGCCCGGGGAGCTGTTTTTT. Translated, it gives CASSLGLAPGELFF.

The chain links TRBV9 to TRBJ2-1; 7 bases are a match to TRBD2. The CDR3 runs 15 residues. V shed 3 bases, J shed 1 base, and the junction held 4 bases outside the gene matches. CDR1 SGDLS and CDR2 YYNGEE come from the germline V gene. The CDR3 is CASSDMGGSYNEQFF. The CDR3 DNA follows: TGTGCCAGCAGCGACATGGGGGGGTCCTACAATGAGCAGTTCTTC.

The V and J genes are TRBV5-1 and TRBJ1-1; D is unclear. Germline CDR1 reads SGHRS; CDR2 reads YFSETQ. There are 17 residues in the CDR3. V lost 5 bases and J lost 0, with 20 bases in between. This chain's CDR3 is CASRPTAHSFMNTEAFF. In DNA form, the CDR3 reads TGCGCCAGCAGACCTACAGCACACTCGTTCATGAACACTGAAGCTTTCTTT.

Regarding this clone: At the DNA level, this CDR3 is encoded by other sequences in the same sample as well. The J gene is TRBJ1-1, the V gene TRBV9; D uncertain. The V end was cut by 0 bases, the J end by 3 bases, with 9 bases between. The V gene's germline CDR1 is SGDLS and CDR2 YYNGEE. The CDR3 sequence is 14 residues long. The CDR3 DNA sequence: TGTGCCAGCAGCGTAGGTGGAAGGGACACTGAAGCTTTCTTT. This encodes CASSVGGRDTEAFF.

The chain uses TRBV7-9 and TRBJ2-1, with D tentatively TRBD1 (6 bases). This CDR3 has 15 amino acids. In germline, CDR1 is SEHNR, CDR2 FQNEAQ (reference sequence). The ends were cut back, 5 bases at V and 3 bases at J, with 14 bases in the middle. The CDR3 DNA is TGTGCCAGCAGCCCACAGGGAACTAGCTACAATGAGCAGTTCTTC. As protein: CASSPQGTSYNEQFF.

Only a few counts were recorded for this clone. The chain recombines TRBV28 with TRBJ2-7, with 9 bases matching TRBD2. Germline CDR1 and CDR2: MDHEN and SYDVKM. The CDR3 extends over 15 amino acids. The ends lost 3 bases at V and 6 bases at J; junction bases unmatched: 9. DNA of the CDR3: TGTGCCAGCAGTTTTTCAACTAGCGGGCGGTCCGAGCAGTACTTC. Its protein product is CASSFSTSGRSEQYF.

The chain joins TRBV5-1 to TRBJ1-1, with 10 bases aligning to TRBD1. CDR3 length: 15 amino acids. The trim removed 2 bases at V and 7 bases at J, leaving 8 bases unmatched. Germline values: CDR1 SGHRS, CDR2 YFSETQ. The CDR3 region is CASSFPGQGRGEAFF. CDR3 nucleotides: TGCGCCAGCAGCTTCCCGGGACAGGGGCGGGGTGAAGCTTTCTTT. Looking up the rest from reference TRBV5-1 and TRBJ1-1 gives the full variable domain: KAGVTQTPRYLIKTRGQQVTLSCSPISGHRSVSWYQQTPGQGLQFLFEYFSETQRNKGNFPGRFSGRQFSNSRSEMNVSTLELGDSALYLCASSFPGQGRGEAFFGQGTRLTVV.

This clone has only one observation. This chain connects TRBV19 to TRBJ1-5, with 8 bases matching TRBD1. CDR1 LNHDA and CDR2 SQIVND come from the germline V gene (reference sequence). This CDR3 is built from 16 residues. Trimming removed 6 bases from V and 3 bases from J; junction bases left unmatched: 10. This CDR3 is CASRNYRGAFNQPQHF. The CDR3 DNA is TGTGCCAGTAGGAATTACAGGGGGGCATTCAATCAGCCCCAGCATTTT.

V gene TRBV6-2 or TRBV6-3 combines with J gene TRBJ1-1; 8 nucleotides align to TRBD1. V shed 6 bases and J 9 bases; nucleotides not matched to a gene: 12. This CDR3 region has 14 residues. Germline V gene data show CDR1 as MNHEY and CDR2 as SVGEGT. The CDR3 region is CASSRTGREPKAFF. The CDR3 region has the DNA TGTGCCAGCAGCCGGACAGGGAGGGAGCCGAAAGCTTTCTTT.

The V and J genes are TRBV7-9 and TRBJ1-1; 7 bases are shared with TRBD1. This CDR3 is 13 amino acids long. The V and J ends lost 10 bases and 4 bases, in that order; junction bases with no gene match: 9. Germline-derived CDR1 and CDR2 are SEHNR and FQNEAQ (reference sequence). As DNA, the CDR3 is TGTGCCACCCAACAGGGGCGCCTCACTGAAGCTTTCTTT. Its protein is CATQQGRLTEAFF.